This TCR beta chain was sequenced for a study of shared clonotypes between healthy human individuals. The CDR3 extends over 10 amino acids. Per the germline V gene, CDR1 is DFQATT and CDR2 is SNEGSKA (reference sequence). Several immunoSEQ plates received, in even portions, the genomic DNA of each subset. Amplification in unsorted PBMC replicate PCRs started from about 320 ng DNA, which equals 30,000 to 35,000 T cell genomes. Sequencing was performed with immunoSEQ multiplex PCR; in TCRdb, only in-frame clones are kept and a portion is missing. The sample lists approximately 500,000 clones, approximately 78% occurring once.

V gene TRBV20-1 combines with J gene TRBJ2-3; 7 bases align to TRBD2. Sequences were obtained from PBMCs. The sequence came from a woman between 35 and 50 years old in good health. Some clones in this sample may be carry-over from other donors' samples. This CDR3 is CSGRRDTQYF. The CDR3 DNA sequence: TGCAGCGGGAGGCGCGATACGCAGTATTTT.